What follows is one T cell receptor beta chain and its context. The conserved phenylalanine or tryptophan normally closing the CDR3 is absent here, so this likely arose from a read error. V was trimmed by 2 bases and J by 8 bases, leaving 17 bases between them. Per germline, CDR1 SGHAT and CDR2 FQNNGV. The CDR3 covers 15 residues. This sample's RNA came from whole unsorted tissue. This non-tumor lung sample came from over 3 cm beyond the tumor edge. A modified ARM-PCR protocol with three rounds of nested PCR amplified TCRbeta. TCRdb redid the calling of the multiplex PCR reads with MiXCR, one entry per CDR3 protein. Altogether 35,000 to 50,000 distinct CDR3 sequences are present, approximately 57% being singletons, with the ten largest covering less than 55%. The data were obtained in a study of tumor and adjacent non-tumor tissue in lung cancer. For the study at large: The patients, some ten men and about 5 women, were roughly 30 to 85 with stage I to III disease.

The J gene is TRBJ2-3, the V gene TRBV11-2, with D possibly being TRBD2 (5 bases). Specimen: distant non-tumor lung tissue. The sequence derives from a man in his fifties with non-small cell lung cancer. CDR3 bases: TGTGCCAGCAGCTTAATGAGCTCTAGCACACGTACGCAGTATCTT. Amino acids: CASSLMSSSTRTQYL.